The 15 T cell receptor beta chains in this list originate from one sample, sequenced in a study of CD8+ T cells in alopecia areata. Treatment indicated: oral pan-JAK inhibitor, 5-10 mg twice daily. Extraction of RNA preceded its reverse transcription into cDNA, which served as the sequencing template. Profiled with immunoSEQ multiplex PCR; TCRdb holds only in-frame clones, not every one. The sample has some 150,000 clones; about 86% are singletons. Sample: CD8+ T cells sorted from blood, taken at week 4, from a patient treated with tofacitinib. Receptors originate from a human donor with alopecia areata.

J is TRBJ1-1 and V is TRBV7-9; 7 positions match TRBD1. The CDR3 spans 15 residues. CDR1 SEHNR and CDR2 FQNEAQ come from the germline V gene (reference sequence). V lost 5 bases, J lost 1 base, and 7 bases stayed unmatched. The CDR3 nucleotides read TGTGCCAGCAGCCACGGACAGGCTCCGAACACTGAAGCTTTCTTT. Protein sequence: CASSHGQAPNTEAFF.

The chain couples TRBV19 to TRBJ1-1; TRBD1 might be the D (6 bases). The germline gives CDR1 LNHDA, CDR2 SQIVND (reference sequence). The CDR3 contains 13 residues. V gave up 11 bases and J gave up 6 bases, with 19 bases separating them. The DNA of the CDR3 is TGTGCCTCTTCCCTACAGGGATGGGCTGAAGCTTTCTTT. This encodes CASSLQGWAEAFF.

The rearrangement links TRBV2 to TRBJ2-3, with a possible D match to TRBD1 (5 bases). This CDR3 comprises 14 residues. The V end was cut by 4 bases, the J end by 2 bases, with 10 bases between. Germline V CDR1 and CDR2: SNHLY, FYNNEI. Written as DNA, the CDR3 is TGTGCCAGCAGTGCCGACAGCCCCACAGATACGCAGTATTTT. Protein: CASSADSPTDTQYF.

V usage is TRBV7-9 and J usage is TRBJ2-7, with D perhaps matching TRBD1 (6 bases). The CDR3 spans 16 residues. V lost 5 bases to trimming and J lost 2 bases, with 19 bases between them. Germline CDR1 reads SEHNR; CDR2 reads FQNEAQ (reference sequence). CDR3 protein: CASSPRSGTHAYEQYF. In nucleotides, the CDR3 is TGTGCCAGCAGCCCCCGATCCGGGACACATGCCTACGAGCAGTACTTC.

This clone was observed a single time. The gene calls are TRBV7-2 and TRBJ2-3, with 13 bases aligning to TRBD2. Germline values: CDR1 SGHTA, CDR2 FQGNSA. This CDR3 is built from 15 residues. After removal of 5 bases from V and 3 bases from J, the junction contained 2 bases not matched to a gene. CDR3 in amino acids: CASSRTSGRTDTQYF. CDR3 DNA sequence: TGTGCCAGCAGCCGGACTAGCGGGAGAACAGATACGCAGTATTTT.

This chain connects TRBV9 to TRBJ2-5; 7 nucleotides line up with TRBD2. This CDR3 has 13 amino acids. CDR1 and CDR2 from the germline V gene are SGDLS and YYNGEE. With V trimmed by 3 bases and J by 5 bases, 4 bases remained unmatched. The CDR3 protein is CASSGEGGETQYF. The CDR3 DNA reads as TGTGCCAGCAGCGGAGAGGGAGGGGAGACCCAGTACTTC.

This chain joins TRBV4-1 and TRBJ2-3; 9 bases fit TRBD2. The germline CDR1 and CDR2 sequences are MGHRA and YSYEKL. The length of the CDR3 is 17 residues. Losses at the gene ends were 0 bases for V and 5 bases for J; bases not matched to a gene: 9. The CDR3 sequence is CASSQEEGSGSLDTQYF. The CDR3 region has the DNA TGCGCCAGCAGCCAAGAGGAGGGTAGCGGGAGTTTAGATACGCAGTATTTT.

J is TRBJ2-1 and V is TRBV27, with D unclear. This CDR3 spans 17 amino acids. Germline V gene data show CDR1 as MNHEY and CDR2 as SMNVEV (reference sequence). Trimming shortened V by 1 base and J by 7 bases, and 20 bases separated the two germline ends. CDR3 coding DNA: TGTGCCAGCAGTTTATATAATAGTTGGAGAGCCGAGAATGAGCAGTTCTTC. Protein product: CASSLYNSWRAENEQFF.

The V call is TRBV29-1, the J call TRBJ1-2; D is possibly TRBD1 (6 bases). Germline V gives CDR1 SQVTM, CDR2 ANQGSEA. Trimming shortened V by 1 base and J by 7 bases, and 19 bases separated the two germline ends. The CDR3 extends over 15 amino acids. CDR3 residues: CSVEGPGGQASGYTF. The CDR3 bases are TGCAGCGTTGAAGGTCCGGGGGGGCAGGCCAGTGGCTACACCTTC.

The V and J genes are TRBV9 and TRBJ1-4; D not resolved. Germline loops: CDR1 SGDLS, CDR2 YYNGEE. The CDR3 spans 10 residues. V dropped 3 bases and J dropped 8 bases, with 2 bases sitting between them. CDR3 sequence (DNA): TGTGCCAGCAGCGGAGAAAAACTGTTTTTT. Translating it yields CASSGEKLFF.

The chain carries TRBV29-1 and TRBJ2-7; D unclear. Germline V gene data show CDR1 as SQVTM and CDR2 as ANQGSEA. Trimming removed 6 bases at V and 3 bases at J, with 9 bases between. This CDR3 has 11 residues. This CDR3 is CSVDDGYEQYF. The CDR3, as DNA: TGCAGCGTCGACGACGGCTACGAGCAGTACTTC.

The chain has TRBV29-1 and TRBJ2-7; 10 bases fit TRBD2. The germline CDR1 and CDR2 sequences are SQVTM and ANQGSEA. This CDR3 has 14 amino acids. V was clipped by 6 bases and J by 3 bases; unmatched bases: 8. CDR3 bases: TGCAGCGTATATGGACTAGCGGAGGACTACGAGCAGTACTTC. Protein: CSVYGLAEDYEQYF.

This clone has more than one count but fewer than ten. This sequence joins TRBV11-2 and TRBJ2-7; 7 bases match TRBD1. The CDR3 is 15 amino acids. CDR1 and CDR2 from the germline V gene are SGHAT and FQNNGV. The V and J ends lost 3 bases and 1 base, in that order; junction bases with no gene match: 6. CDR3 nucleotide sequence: TGTGCCAGCAGCTTCCGACAGGGTGGGTCCTACGAGCAGTACTTC. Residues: CASSFRQGGSYEQYF.

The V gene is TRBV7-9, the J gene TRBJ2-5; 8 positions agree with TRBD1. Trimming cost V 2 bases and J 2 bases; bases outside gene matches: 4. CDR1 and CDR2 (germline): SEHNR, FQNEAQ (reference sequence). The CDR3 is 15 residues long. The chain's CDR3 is CASSLPGTGQETQYF. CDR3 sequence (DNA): TGTGCCAGCAGCTTACCCGGGACAGGACAAGAGACCCAGTACTTC.

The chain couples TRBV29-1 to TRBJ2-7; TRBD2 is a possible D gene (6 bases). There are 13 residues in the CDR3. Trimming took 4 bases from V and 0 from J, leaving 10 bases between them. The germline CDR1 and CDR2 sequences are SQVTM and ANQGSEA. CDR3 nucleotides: TGCAGCGTTGCGGACGGGAGCTCCTACGAGCAGTACTTC. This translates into CSVADGSSYEQYF.